This section outlines one TCR beta chain sequence together with its context. Its antigen remains unknown. This record belongs to a study of shared clonotypes between healthy human individuals. Notes on the study in general: Sequencing depth was expected to affect clonotype sharing among donors.

The authors' processing: Filtering of immunoSEQ junctional sequences could not match full-length read filtering. Profiled with immunoSEQ multiplex PCR; TCRdb holds only in-frame clones, not every one. D and trimming come from the DNA, and the V and J calls and clone size come from that table. The data contain some 1 million clones, about three quarters of them singletons. V was pared by 5 bases and J by 0 bases, with 11 bases between. Germline V CDR1 and CDR2: MNHEY, SVGAGI. The CDR3 is 15 amino acids. The source of this sequence is a man between 18 and 29 years old in good health. Material: memory CD4+ T cells sorted from blood. This sample's subset: CD45RA-negative fraction. V usage is TRBV6-5 and J usage is TRBJ1-5; no firm D call. The CDR3 is CASSRGRNSNQPQHF. The CDR3 DNA sequence: TGTGCCAGCAGTCGCGGACGGAATAGCAATCAGCCCCAGCATTTT.